These T cell receptor beta chains were read from a single sample in a study of T cell responses to AZD1222 COVID-19 vaccine. Produced via immunoSEQ multiplex PCR; TCRdb's table is partial and in-frame only. In the table there are approximately 100,000 clones, 80% to 90% of which are singletons. The sample here was peripheral blood, taken on day 0 of AZD1222 vaccination. These receptors were taken from an adult in good health. Each CDR3 is given with its conserved first and last residue. D genes are given only for firm matches. Clone size is not always given. Where it is, it says once, few, many or a class for expanded clones.

d_gene	len	v_gene	abundance	j_gene	CDR3aa	CDR3nt
NA	14	TRBV5-8	NA	TRBJ2-7	CASSLAGANDEQYF	TGTGCCAGCAGCTTGGCCGGGGCTAACGACGAGCAGTACTTC
TRBD1	14	TRBV6-5	NA	TRBJ1-1	CASRMTGVVTEAFF	TGTGCCAGCAGGATGACAGGGGTAGTCACTGAAGCTTTCTTT
TRBD2	15	TRBV6-5	NA	TRBJ2-1	CASISGGRNYNEQFF	TGTGCCAGCATTAGCGGGGGCCGAAACTACAATGAGCAGTTCTTC
NA	14	TRBV4-3	NA	TRBJ2-5	CASSQLGGQETQYF	TGCGCCAGCAGCCAATTGGGGGGCCAAGAGACCCAGTACTTC
NA	14	TRBV4-3	NA	TRBJ2-7	CASSQYRVSGEQYF	TGCGCCAGCAGCCAATACAGGGTGTCAGGCGAGCAGTACTTC
TRBD2	16	TRBV6-6	NA	TRBJ2-3	CASSWGTSGGRDTQYF	TGTGCCAGCAGTTGGGGGACTAGCGGGGGTCGGGATACGCAGTATTTT
NA	13	TRBV7-9	NA	TRBJ2-7	CASSSGQTHEQYF	TGTGCCAGCAGCTCCGGACAGACCCACGAGCAGTACTTC
NA	15	TRBV6-2/TRBV6-3	few	TRBJ2-7	CASSREGSRSYEQYF	TGTGCCAGCAGTAGAGAAGGATCTCGGTCCTACGAGCAGTACTTC
TRBD2	16	TRBV6-4	NA	TRBJ2-1	CASSVTSGSSYNEQFF	TGTGCCAGCAGTGTAACTAGCGGGAGCTCCTACAATGAGCAGTTCTTC
TRBD2	17	TRBV5-6	NA	TRBJ2-3	CASSETGTSGPTDTQYF	TGTGCCAGCAGCGAAACCGGGACTAGCGGCCCCACAGATACGCAGTATTTT
TRBD1	15	TRBV6-5	NA	TRBJ1-1	CASSYSRDRGFEAFF	TGTGCCAGCAGTTACTCGAGGGACAGGGGATTTGAAGCTTTCTTT
NA	13	TRBV11-3	NA	TRBJ2-1	CASSLDSYNEQFF	TGTGCCAGCAGCTTGGATTCCTACAATGAGCAGTTCTTC
TRBD2	16	TRBV6-1	NA	TRBJ2-5	CASSDGRRGGVETQYF	TGTGCCAGCAGTGACGGGCGGCGGGGAGGGGTGGAGACCCAGTACTTC
NA	13	TRBV29-1	NA	TRBJ1-1	CSVTLSANTEAFF	TGCAGCGTTACTCTTAGTGCGAACACTGAAGCTTTCTTT
NA	13	TRBV6-1	NA	TRBJ2-1	CASSESSHNEQFF	TGTGCCAGCAGTGAATCGAGTCACAATGAGCAGTTCTTC
TRBD1	16	TRBV18	few	TRBJ2-1	CASSLGQGAFSNEQFF	TGTGCCAGCTCACTGGGACAGGGGGCCTTCTCCAATGAGCAGTTCTTC
NA	15	TRBV4-3	NA	TRBJ2-1	CASSQERGRSNEQFF	TGCGCCAGCAGCCAAGAAAGGGGCAGGAGCAATGAGCAGTTCTTC
TRBD2	15	TRBV11-2	NA	TRBJ2-7	CASSLGQRGTYEQYF	TGTGCCAGCAGCTTAGGGCAGCGGGGGACCTACGAGCAGTACTTC
TRBD1	16	TRBV5-1	few	TRBJ1-2	CASSKSGTGEYYGYTF	TGCGCCAGCAGCAAATCCGGGACAGGGGAATACTATGGCTACACCTTC
TRBD1	14	TRBV2	NA	TRBJ1-5	CASSEGTGAQPQHF	TGTGCCAGCAGTGAAGGGACAGGGGCCCAGCCCCAGCATTTT
NA	14	TRBV18	NA	TRBJ2-3	CASSPIPNSDTQYF	TGTGCCAGCTCACCAATTCCGAACTCAGATACGCAGTATTTT
NA	15	TRBV24-1	NA	TRBJ2-1	CATSDGSQAYNEQFF	TGTGCCACCAGTGATGGCTCGCAGGCCTACAATGAGCAGTTCTTC
TRBD1	12	TRBV7-6	NA	TRBJ1-1	CASSLDRDEAFF	TGTGCCAGCAGCCTCGACAGGGATGAAGCTTTCTTT
NA	13	TRBV27	NA	TRBJ1-6	CASRTAGDSPLHF	TGTGCCAGCAGGACCGCAGGTGATTCACCCCTCCACTTT
NA	15	TRBV5-1	NA	TRBJ2-1	CASSFRDQLESEQFF	TGCGCCAGCAGCTTCCGGGACCAGCTCGAGAGTGAGCAGTTCTTC
NA	12	TRBV6-2/TRBV6-3	NA	TRBJ2-1	CASSYSNNEQFF	TGTGCCAGCAGTTACTCGAACAATGAGCAGTTCTTC
NA	16	TRBV7-2	NA	TRBJ2-2	CASSFAGTPNTGELFF	TGTGCCAGCAGCTTTGCCGGGACACCAAACACCGGGGAGCTGTTTTTT